Following are 29 T cell receptor beta chains from one sample sequenced in a study of T cells in Graves' hyperthyroidism and ophthalmopathy. TCR beta CDR3 regions were amplified from RNA. The study used the HTBI primer set for a first-round RT-PCR of the TCR CDR3. Each CDR3 protein is one row after TCRdb ran MiXCR on the multiplex PCR reads. The table has around 300,000 distinct CDR3 sequences, roughly 20% seen once. The material sequenced was blood. The receptors were sampled from a man aged 50 or older with Graves' ophthalmopathy.

The chain combines TRBV19 with TRBJ2-1; D gene ambiguous. V was trimmed by 0 bases and J by 6 bases, leaving 6 bases between them. Germline CDR1 LNHDA, CDR2 SQIVND (reference sequence). This CDR3 is 13 amino acids long. The CDR3 here is CASSIDRSNEQFF. The CDR3 bases are TGTGCCAGTAGTATAGATCGGTCCAATGAGCAGTTCTTC.

This clonotype appeared many times. This chain links TRBV30 with TRBJ2-3, with TRBD2 as a possible D gene (5 bases). Trimming stripped 2 bases from V and 5 bases from J, with 14 bases between. This CDR3 has 14 amino acids. Germline assignment: CDR1 GTSNPN and CDR2 SVGIG (reference sequence). The CDR3 DNA reads as TGTGCCTGGAGTCCTTTCGGAGCGGTAGATACGCAGTATTTT. Protein: CAWSPFGAVDTQYF. The full variable domain, with the rest looked up from reference TRBV30 and TRBJ2-3, is SQTIHQWPATLVQPVGSPLSLECTVEGTSNPNLYWYRQAAGRGLQLLFYSVGIGQISSEVPQNLSASRPQDRQFILSSKKLLLSDSGFYLCAWSPFGAVDTQYFGPGTRLTVL.

Comments on this clonotype: With a much larger clone just one base away, this may be a read error. This chain uses TRBV28 with TRBJ1-6; 8 positions match TRBD1. The V segment lost 3 bases and the J segment 7 bases; nucleotides outside the gene matches: 8. Germline V CDR1 and CDR2: MDHEN, SYDVKM. CDR3 length: 16 residues. In nucleotides, the CDR3 is TGTGCCAGCAGTTTCCCCACCAGGACAGGGAATTCACCCCTCCACTTT. Translation gives CASSFPTRTGNSPLHF.

This clonotype was observed a few times. At one end, the junction sequence differs from germline, possibly due to a read error. This sequence joins TRBV28 and TRBJ2-1; 7 nucleotides align to TRBD2. CDR3 size: 17 residues. Germline CDR1 is MDHEN and CDR2 is SYDVKM. DNA for the CDR3: TGTGCCAGCAGTTCTCGGGGCGGGAGTACCTCCTACAATGGGCAGTTCTTC. Translation: CASSSRGGSTSYNGQFF.

This clonotype was detected a few times. The rearrangement joins TRBV10-3 to TRBJ2-1; 10 positions match TRBD2. Trimming took 1 base from V and 4 from J; bases not matched to a gene: 4. This CDR3 is 16 amino acids long. Germline CDR1 ENHRY, CDR2 SYGVKD. In nucleotides, the CDR3 is TGTGCCATCAGTGAGTACACTAGCGGGAATTACAATGAGCAGTTCTTC. Amino acids: CAISEYTSGNYNEQFF.

This clonotype has at least ten counts. The chain employs TRBV3-1 and TRBJ1-5; no clear D gene. V shed 0 bases and J shed 7 bases, with 10 bases lying between them. This CDR3 is built from 14 residues. Per the germline V gene, CDR1 is LGHDT and CDR2 is YNNKEL (reference sequence). Here the CDR3 reads CASSQDRVGQPQHF. CDR3 coding DNA: TGTGCCAGCAGCCAAGATCGGGTAGGGCAGCCCCAGCATTTT.

This clonotype was seen at least ten times. The chain links TRBV5-1 to TRBJ2-1, with TRBD2 matching 14 bases. This CDR3 has 16 residues. CDR1 and CDR2 from the germline V gene are SGHRS and YFSETQ. J gave up 7 bases and V 1 base, and 4 bases lay outside the gene matches. The CDR3 loop reads CASSLTRTSGRNEQFF. The CDR3 DNA follows: TGCGCCAGCAGCTTGACTCGGACTAGCGGGAGGAATGAGCAGTTCTTC. The full variable domain, with the rest looked up from reference TRBV5-1 and TRBJ2-1, is KAGVTQTPRYLIKTRGQQVTLSCSPISGHRSVSWYQQTPGQGLQFLFEYFSETQRNKGNFPGRFSGRQFSNSRSEMNVSTLELGDSALYLCASSLTRTSGRNEQFFGPGTRLTVL.

This clonotype was seen at least ten times. The chain carries TRBV7-3 and TRBJ2-7, with D tentatively TRBD2 (5 bases). V was trimmed by 5 bases and J by 0 bases, leaving 14 bases between them. The CDR3 consists of 15 residues. CDR1 SGHTA and CDR2 FQGTGA come from the germline V gene. The CDR3 nucleotides read TGTGCCAGCAGCGTAGAGGGCGGGCGCTCCTACGAGCAGTACTTC. Its protein is CASSVEGGRSYEQYF.

This clonotype occurred many times. The rearrangement links TRBV20-1 to TRBJ2-3; D gene uncertain. Germline V gene data show CDR1 as DFQATT and CDR2 as SNEGSKA (reference sequence). This CDR3 region has 14 residues. Deletions cut 3 bases from V and 3 bases from J, with 13 bases between. Here the CDR3 reads CSASPMAETDTQYF. CDR3 nucleotide sequence: TGCAGTGCTAGCCCAATGGCGGAGACAGATACGCAGTATTTT.

This clonotype has ten or more counts. This chain links TRBV30 with TRBJ1-2; D is undetermined. CDR1 and CDR2 from the germline V gene are GTSNPN and SVGIG (reference sequence). This CDR3 contains 11 residues. V was trimmed by 0 bases and J by 4 bases, leaving 3 bases between them. CDR3 sequence (DNA): TGTGCCTGGAGTGTTACCTATGGCTACACCTTC. It yields the protein CAWSVTYGYTF.

This clonotype was recorded at least ten times. The rearrangement uses TRBV6-1 and TRBJ1-1; D unresolved. The ends were cut back, 5 bases at V and 1 base at J, with 14 bases in the middle. The germline gives CDR1 MNHNS, CDR2 SASEGT. This CDR3 is built from 15 residues. The CDR3 here is CASSTLGRGNTEAFF. CDR3 nucleotides: TGTGCCAGCAGTACCTTGGGCCGGGGGAACACTGAAGCTTTCTTT.

This clonotype was detected many times. This sequence joins TRBV30 and TRBJ2-5; weak D call: TRBD1 (6 bases). Per germline, CDR1 GTSNPN and CDR2 SVGIG (reference sequence). This CDR3 contains 17 residues. Trimming left V 5 bases short and J 2 bases short, with 24 bases between. The CDR3 sequence: CAWEAGLGGEYQETQYF. The DNA of the CDR3 is TGTGCCTGGGAGGCAGGGTTAGGGGGAGAGTATCAAGAGACCCAGTACTTC.

This clonotype was seen ten or more times. The rearrangement links TRBV27 to TRBJ2-1; TRBD2 agrees at 9 bases. The trim removed 5 bases at V and 3 bases at J, leaving 5 bases unmatched. Germline lookup yields CDR1 MNHEY and CDR2 SMNVEV (reference sequence). The CDR3 has 15 residues. CDR3 in amino acids: CASSATSGYYNEQFF. CDR3 bases: TGTGCCAGCAGTGCGACTAGCGGCTACTACAATGAGCAGTTCTTC.

This clonotype has a count of ten or more. The chain recombines TRBV7-9 with TRBJ2-5; D not certain. This CDR3 has 11 residues. V lost 4 bases to trimming and J lost 6 bases, with 6 bases between them. The germline gives CDR1 SEHNR, CDR2 FQNEAQ (reference sequence). The CDR3 reads CASSSQKTQYF. In DNA form, the CDR3 reads TGTGCCAGCAGCTCTCAGAAGACCCAGTACTTC.

This clonotype was detected ten times or more. V is TRBV11-3 and J is TRBJ2-3; possibly TRBD2 for D (5 bases). Germline V CDR1 and CDR2: SGHNT, YENEEA. CDR3 size: 15 residues. The germline V and J ends were trimmed by 5 bases and 2 bases, with 14 bases remaining between them. The CDR3 bases are TGTGCCAGCAGCCCAGGAGGAGGCCCCACAGATACGCAGTATTTT. Amino acids: CASSPGGGPTDTQYF.

The rearrangement joins TRBV7-9 to TRBJ2-7; 7 bases line up with TRBD2. The V gene's germline CDR1 is SEHNR and CDR2 FQNEAQ (reference sequence). J lost 6 bases, V lost 0 bases, and 11 bases had no gene match. This CDR3 is built from 16 residues. CDR3 in DNA: TGTGCCAGCAGCTTAGCACGGGGAGGGCCTAAAAGCGAGCAGTACTTC. It specifies CASSLARGGPKSEQYF.

This clonotype came up many times. This chain uses TRBV20-1 with TRBJ2-7; D unclear. Germline V gene data show CDR1 as DFQATT and CDR2 as SNEGSKA (reference sequence). The CDR3 loop spans 13 amino acids. The V and J ends lost 0 bases and 7 bases respectively, with 13 bases between them. The CDR3 region is CSARDIRLGEQYF. The CDR3, as DNA: TGCAGTGCTAGAGATATTAGACTGGGTGAGCAGTACTTC.

As to this clonotype: A read error may be the cause here, since a much bigger clone is one base away. The chain couples TRBV5-1 to TRBJ2-2, with D perhaps TRBD2 (5 bases). CDR1 SGHRS and CDR2 YFSETQ come from the germline V gene. There are 14 residues in the CDR3. V lost 5 bases and J 5 bases, leaving 13 bases between the germline ends. The CDR3, as DNA: TGCGCCAGCAGATTGTCGGGGAATACCGGGGAGCTGTTTTTT. As protein: CASRLSGNTGELFF.

V usage is TRBV20-1 and J usage is TRBJ2-3; 7 bases fit TRBD1. With 3 bases clipped from V and 7 bases from J, the junction kept 4 bases outside the gene matches. Germline values: CDR1 DFQATT, CDR2 SNEGSKA (reference sequence). This CDR3 is built from 12 residues. Here the CDR3 DNA reads TGCAGTGCTAGGGACAGGTGGAATACGCAGTATTTT. Protein: CSARDRWNTQYF.

This clonotype occurred many times. V is TRBV7-9 and J is TRBJ2-3; a weak D match, TRBD2 (5 bases). Germline-derived CDR1 and CDR2 are SEHNR and FQNEAQ (reference sequence). This CDR3 contains 14 residues. Trimming removed 3 bases from V and 6 bases from J, with 13 bases in between. The CDR3: CASSFGEPSDTQYF. CDR3 bases: TGTGCCAGCAGCTTTGGGGAGCCCTCGGATACGCAGTATTTT.

This chain joins TRBV6-5 and TRBJ2-3; 9 bases are shared with TRBD1. The CDR3 contains 17 residues. The germline V gene has CDR1 MNHEY and CDR2 SVGAGI. With 2 bases clipped from V and 1 base from J, the junction kept 7 bases outside the gene matches. In nucleotides, the CDR3 is TGTGCCAGCAGTTACCGACCACAGGGGGCTCGCACAGATACGCAGTATTTT. This encodes CASSYRPQGARTDTQYF.

V gene TRBV6-1 combines with J gene TRBJ1-3, with D possibly TRBD1 on 5 matching bases. V was cut by 5 bases and J by 0 bases, with 11 bases left in between. The CDR3 contains 15 residues. CDR1 and CDR2 from the germline V gene are MNHNS and SASEGT. The CDR3 bases are TGTGCCAGCAGTAACCTCAGGGTCTCTGGAAACACCATATATTTT. It yields the protein CASSNLRVSGNTIYF.

This clonotype was observed at least ten times. The gene calls are TRBV3-1 and TRBJ1-2, with 7 bases that match TRBD1. This CDR3 has 13 residues. CDR1 is LGHDT, CDR2 YNNKEL, per germline (reference sequence). The trim removed 6 bases at V and 6 bases at J, leaving 7 bases unmatched. The CDR3 sequence: CASRYRGENGYTF. The CDR3 bases are TGTGCCAGCAGGTACAGGGGTGAGAATGGCTACACCTTC.

This clonotype was observed a few times. V is TRBV7-3 and J is TRBJ2-7; 8 bases map to TRBD2. The germline CDR1 and CDR2 sequences are SGHTA and FQGTGA. With V trimmed by 1 base and J by 4 bases, 6 bases remained unmatched. The CDR3 covers 15 residues. The DNA for the CDR3 is TGTGCCAGCAGCTTAAATGGCGGGAGGTTGTACGAGCAGTACTTC. This sequence encodes CASSLNGGRLYEQYF.

This clonotype was recorded many times. V gene TRBV18 combines with J gene TRBJ2-5; no definite D call. The CDR3 totals 14 residues. V was trimmed by 2 bases and J by 5 bases, leaving 12 bases between them. Germline CDR1 KGHSH, CDR2 LQKENI. The DNA of the CDR3 is TGTGCCAGCTCACCAACTGGCCCCGCGGAGACCCAGTACTTC. Translated, it gives CASSPTGPAETQYF.

This clonotype turned up a few times. The rearrangement links TRBV13 to TRBJ2-7, with D possibly TRBD1 on 6 matching bases. Germline V lookup: CDR1 PRHDT, CDR2 FYEKMQ (reference sequence). Trimming took 5 bases from V and 4 from J, leaving 18 bases between them. This CDR3 region has 15 residues. CDR3: CASSQGLGRRYEQYF. CDR3 nucleotide sequence: TGTGCCAGCAGCCAGGGGCTGGGGAGAAGGTACGAGCAGTACTTC.

The sample holds a few counts of this clonotype. This chain links TRBV11-2 with TRBJ2-4, with D uncertain. This CDR3 is 15 amino acids long. V dropped 0 bases and J dropped 8 bases, with 14 bases sitting between them. CDR1 SGHAT and CDR2 FQNNGV come from the germline V gene. CDR3 nucleotide sequence: TGTGCCAGCAGCTTAGACCAAATAGGCAAGGACATTCAGTACTTC. Protein: CASSLDQIGKDIQYF.

At least ten counts were recorded for this clonotype. The chain couples TRBV20-1 to TRBJ2-3; possibly TRBD2 for D (6 bases). The CDR3 has 12 amino acids. Trimming stripped 5 bases from V and 5 bases from J, with 11 bases between. From germline, CDR1 is DFQATT and CDR2 SNEGSKA (reference sequence). The CDR3 loop is CSAQHGGDTQYF. DNA for the CDR3: TGCAGTGCTCAGCACGGGGGAGATACGCAGTATTTT.

The genes are TRBV6-1 and TRBJ2-1; D unclear. V was clipped by 1 base and J by 6 bases, with 10 bases between them. The CDR3 covers 14 residues. Germline CDR1 reads MNHNS; CDR2 reads SASEGT. In DNA form, the CDR3 reads TGTGCCAGCAGTGAAGGGATAGTGAGCAATGAGCAGTTCTTC. This gives the protein CASSEGIVSNEQFF.